One and the same sample provided the 13 T cell receptor beta chains below, sequenced in a study of blood T cell repertoires in COVID-19. The data were produced by immunoSEQ multiplex PCR, yet TCRdb's version contains in-frame clones alone and is incomplete. The sample holds 90,000 or so clones, over 75% seen once. Material: peripheral blood. All receptors derive from a man aged 60-69 years with acute or convalescent COVID-19.

The rearrangement links TRBV3-1 (or the pseudogene TRBV3-2) to TRBJ1-1; the match to TRBD1 covers 9 bases. The germline CDR1 and CDR2 sequences are LGHDT and YNNKEL (reference sequence). This CDR3 has 12 amino acids. Unmatched junction bases numbered 3, after V lost 2 bases and J lost 11 bases. The CDR3 reads CASSQTGGDAFF. The CDR3 DNA follows: TGTGCCAGCAGCCAAACAGGGGGCGACGCTTTCTTT.

The chain uses TRBV11-2 and TRBJ2-2; tentative D call: TRBD2 (5 bases). Germline CDR1 reads SGHAT; CDR2 reads FQNNGV. Trimming cost V 5 bases and J 4 bases, with 14 bases left between them. The CDR3 has 15 amino acids. The DNA for the CDR3 is TGTGCCAGCAGCAAAGGTCGGGGAATCACCGGGGAGCTGTTTTTT. This codes for CASSKGRGITGELFF.

This chain joins TRBV27 and TRBJ1-2, with TRBD1 matching 7 bases. The CDR3 contains 14 residues. The germline CDR1 and CDR2 sequences are MNHEY and SMNVEV (reference sequence). V was clipped by 5 bases and J by 1 base; unmatched bases: 4. This chain's CDR3 is CASSQGQFNYGYTF. CDR3 in DNA: TGTGCCAGCAGTCAGGGACAGTTTAACTATGGCTACACCTTC.

CDR3 in amino acids: CASSRTRSDEQFF. In DNA form, the CDR3 reads TGTGCCAGCAGTCGGACTAGAAGCGATGAGCAGTTCTTC. This chain joins TRBV12-3 or TRBV12-4 and TRBJ2-1; 7 bases align to TRBD2. J was trimmed by 8 bases and V by 5 bases; bases with no gene match: 6. The CDR3 covers 13 residues.

The chain recombines TRBV25-1 with TRBJ2-5; TRBD2 matches 8 bases. V was clipped by 3 bases and J by 3 bases; unmatched bases: 6. The CDR3 is 15 residues long. The germline gives CDR1 MGHDK, CDR2 SYGVNS. CDR3 sequence reads: CASSDVGSGKETQYF. The CDR3, as DNA: TGTGCCAGCAGTGACGTGGGTAGCGGGAAAGAGACCCAGTACTTC.

The chain combines TRBV2 with TRBJ2-7; the D gene is possibly TRBD1 (5 bases). Germline CDR1 SNHLY, CDR2 FYNNEI. V was pared by 2 bases and J by 4 bases, with 12 bases between. The CDR3 is 14 amino acids. The CDR3 sequence: CASSELVQGYEQYF. For the CDR3, the DNA is TGTGCCAGCAGTGAATTGGTGCAGGGTTACGAGCAGTACTTC. The entire variable domain, with the rest obtained from reference TRBV2 and TRBJ2-7, is as follows: EPEVTQTPSHQVTQMGQEVILRCVPISNHLYFYWYRQILGQKVEFLVSFYNNEISEKSEIFDDQFSVERPDGSNFTLKIRSTKLEDSAMYFCASSELVQGYEQYFGPGTRLTVT.

The V call is TRBV11-2, the J call TRBJ2-3; tentatively, D is TRBD1 (5 bases). This CDR3 has 14 amino acids. Trimming shortened V by 2 bases and J by 5 bases, and 11 bases separated the two germline ends. The germline V gene encodes CDR1 SGHAT and CDR2 FQNNGV. The CDR3 region is CASSLRGFEDTQYF. The CDR3 DNA reads as TGTGCCAGCAGCTTAAGGGGATTCGAAGATACGCAGTATTTT.

This clone was seen a few times. J is TRBJ2-5 and V is TRBV7-9; D might be TRBD2 (6 bases). The CDR3 contains 15 residues. Trimming removed 2 bases from V and 7 bases from J, with 17 bases in between. CDR1 SEHNR and CDR2 FQNEAQ come from the germline V gene (reference sequence). CDR3 sequence reads: CASSLTGGGVVTQYF. For the CDR3, the DNA is TGTGCCAGCAGCTTAACAGGTGGAGGGGTGGTGACCCAGTACTTC.

This clone is a singleton in its sample. The gene calls are TRBV6-5 and TRBJ2-1, with 8 bases fitting TRBD1. Germline V gene data show CDR1 as MNHEY and CDR2 as SVGAGI. This CDR3 region has 14 residues. Trimming at V came to 5 bases and at J to 10 bases, leaving 10 bases not matched to a gene. The CDR3 DNA reads as TGTGCCAGCAGTCCAGATGACAGGGGCAGAGAGCAGTTCTTC. Its translation: CASSPDDRGREQFF.

The V call is TRBV7-9, the J call TRBJ1-1; no clear D gene. CDR3 length: 13 residues. Germline V CDR1 and CDR2: SEHNR, FQNEAQ (reference sequence). V gave up 3 bases and J gave up 2 bases, with 7 bases separating them. This CDR3 reads CASSFEGNTEAFF. CDR3 DNA sequence: TGTGCCAGCAGCTTCGAGGGAAACACTGAAGCTTTCTTT.

The CDR3 nucleotides are TGTGCCGTTCGACAGGGACCCTACGAGCAGTACTTC. It yields the protein CAVRQGPYEQYF. J is TRBJ2-7 and V is TRBV6-5; 7 bases are shared with TRBD1. The ends lost 11 bases at V and 2 bases at J; junction bases unmatched: 6. The CDR3 has 12 residues. Germline loops: CDR1 MNHEY, CDR2 SVGAGI.

J is TRBJ2-1 and V is TRBV6-1; the D gene is possibly TRBD1 (6 bases). The CDR3 runs 12 residues. V was clipped by 2 bases and J by 13 bases, with 12 bases between them. Germline V lookup: CDR1 MNHNS, CDR2 SASEGT. CDR3 sequence reads: CASSESGAAQFF. CDR3 DNA sequence: TGTGCCAGCAGTGAATCAGGGGCGGCCCAGTTCTTC.

The gene calls are TRBV2 and TRBJ2-2; D might be TRBD2 (5 bases). Germline V gene data show CDR1 as SNHLY and CDR2 as FYNNEI. The ends were cut back, 7 bases at V and 2 bases at J, with 14 bases in the middle. The CDR3 is 15 residues long. The CDR3: CASKNVRANTGELFF. The CDR3 bases are TGTGCCAGCAAGAATGTGCGGGCCAACACCGGGGAGCTGTTTTTT.